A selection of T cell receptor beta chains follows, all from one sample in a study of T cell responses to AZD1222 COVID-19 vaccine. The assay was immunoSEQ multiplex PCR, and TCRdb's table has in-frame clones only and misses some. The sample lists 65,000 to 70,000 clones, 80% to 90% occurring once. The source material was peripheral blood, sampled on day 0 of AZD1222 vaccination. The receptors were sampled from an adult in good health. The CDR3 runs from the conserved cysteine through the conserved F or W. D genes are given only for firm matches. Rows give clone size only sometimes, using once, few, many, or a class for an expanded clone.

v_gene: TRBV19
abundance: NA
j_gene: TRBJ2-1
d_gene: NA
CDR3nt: TGTGCCAGTAGTCCTGCCACAGTTCACAATGAGCAGTTCTTC
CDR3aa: CASSPATVHNEQFF

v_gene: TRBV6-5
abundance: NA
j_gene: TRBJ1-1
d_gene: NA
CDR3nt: TGTGCCAGCACGATGGGGGGACTCGCTGAAGCTTTCTTT
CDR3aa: CASTMGGLAEAFF

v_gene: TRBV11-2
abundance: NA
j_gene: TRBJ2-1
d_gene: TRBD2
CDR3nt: TGTGCCAGCAGCGAGAGGCTAGCGGGGTTGGATGAGCAGTTCTTC
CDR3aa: CASSERLAGLDEQFF

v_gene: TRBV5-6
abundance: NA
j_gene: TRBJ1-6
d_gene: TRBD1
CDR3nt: TGTGCCAGCAGCTCCGGGACAGGGTCTATTAATTCACCCCTCCACTTT
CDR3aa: CASSSGTGSINSPLHF

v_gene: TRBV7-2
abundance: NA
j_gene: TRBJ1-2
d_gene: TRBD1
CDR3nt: TGTGCCAGCAGCTTCACCGGGACAGGGTCCCGGGTGAGCTATGGCTACACCTTC
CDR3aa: CASSFTGTGSRVSYGYTF

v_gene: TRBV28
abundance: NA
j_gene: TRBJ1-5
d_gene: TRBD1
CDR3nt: TGTGCCAGCCGGGACAGGGGGTATAGCAATCAGCCCCAGCATTTT
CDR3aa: CASRDRGYSNQPQHF

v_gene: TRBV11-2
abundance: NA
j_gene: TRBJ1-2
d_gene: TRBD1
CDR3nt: TGTGCCAGCAGCCCGCATCTACAGGGGGGATTCTATGGCTACACCTTC
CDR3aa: CASSPHLQGGFYGYTF

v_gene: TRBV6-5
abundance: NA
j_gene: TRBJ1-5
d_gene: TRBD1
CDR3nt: TGTGCCAGCAGTCCCGGACAGGGAGGTCAGCCCCAGCATTTT
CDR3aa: CASSPGQGGQPQHF

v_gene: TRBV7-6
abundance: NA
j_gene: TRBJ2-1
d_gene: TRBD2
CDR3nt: TGTGCCAGCAGCTTAGACGGGGGGGTCTACAATGAGCAGTTCTTC
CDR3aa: CASSLDGGVYNEQFF

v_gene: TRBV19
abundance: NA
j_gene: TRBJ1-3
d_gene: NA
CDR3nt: TGTGCCAGTACCCAGGCCGGGAGCTCTGGAAACACCATATATTTT
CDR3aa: CASTQAGSSGNTIYF

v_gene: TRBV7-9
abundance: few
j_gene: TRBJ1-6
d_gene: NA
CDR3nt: TGTGCCAGCAGCCATGGGGAGGCCACCCTCCACTTT
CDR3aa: CASSHGEATLHF

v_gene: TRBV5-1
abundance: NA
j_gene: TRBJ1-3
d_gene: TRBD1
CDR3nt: TGCGCCAGCAGCTCGGGACAGGGAGGCGACACCATATATTTT
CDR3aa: CASSSGQGGDTIYF

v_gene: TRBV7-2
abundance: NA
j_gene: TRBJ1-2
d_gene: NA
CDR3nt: TGTGCCAGCAGCTTAGTTGTAGGTTATGGCTACACCTTC
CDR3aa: CASSLVVGYGYTF

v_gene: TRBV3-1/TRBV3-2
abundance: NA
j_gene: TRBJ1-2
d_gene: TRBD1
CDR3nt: TGTGCCAGCAGCAGAACAGGGGGGAACTATGGCTACACCTTC
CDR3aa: CASSRTGGNYGYTF

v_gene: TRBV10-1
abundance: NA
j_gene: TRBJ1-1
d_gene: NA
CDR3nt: TGCGCCAGTACTCGGGGGGACAACACTGAAGCTTTCTTT
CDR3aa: CASTRGDNTEAFF

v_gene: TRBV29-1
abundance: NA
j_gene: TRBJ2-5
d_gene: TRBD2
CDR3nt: TGCAGCGTTGCGACTAGCGGGGAGACCCAGTACTTC
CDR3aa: CSVATSGETQYF

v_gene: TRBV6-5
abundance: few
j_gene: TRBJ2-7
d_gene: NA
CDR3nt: TGTGCCAGCACGCCACCTAAGGGGAGCTCCTACGAGCAGTACTTC
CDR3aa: CASTPPKGSSYEQYF

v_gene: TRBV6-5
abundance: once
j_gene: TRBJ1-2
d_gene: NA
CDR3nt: TGTGCCAGCAGTTACTCTCGGATAGGGGGGCTTGGCTACACCTTC
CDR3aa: CASSYSRIGGLGYTF

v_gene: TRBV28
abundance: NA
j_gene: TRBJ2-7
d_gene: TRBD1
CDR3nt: TGTGCCAGCAGTAAACAGGGGGAACTATACGAGCAGTACTTC
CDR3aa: CASSKQGELYEQYF

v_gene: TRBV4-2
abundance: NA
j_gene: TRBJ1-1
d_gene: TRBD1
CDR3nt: TGTGCCAGCAGCCCTACAGGGGCCCTGAGGACTGAAGCTTTCTTT
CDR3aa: CASSPTGALRTEAFF

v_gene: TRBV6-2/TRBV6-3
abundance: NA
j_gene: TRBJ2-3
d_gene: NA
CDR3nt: TGTGCCAGCAGTTACCCTGAGTCGGGAAACCTCGTGGCCACAGATACGCAGTATTTT
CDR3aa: CASSYPESGNLVATDTQYF

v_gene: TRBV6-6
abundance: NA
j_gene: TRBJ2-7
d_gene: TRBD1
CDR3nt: TGTGCCAGCAGTTACCTTTCAGGGGGTTTCGACGAGCAGTACTTC
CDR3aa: CASSYLSGGFDEQYF

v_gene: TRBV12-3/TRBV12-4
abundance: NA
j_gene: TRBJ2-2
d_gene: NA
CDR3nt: TGTGCCAGCAAATTCAGGAACACCGGGGAGCTGTTTTTT
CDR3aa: CASKFRNTGELFF

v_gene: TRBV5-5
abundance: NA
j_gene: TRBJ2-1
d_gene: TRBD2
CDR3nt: TGTGCCAGCAGCTTCCGAGCGGGGGGGCAGTCCGATGAGCAGTTCTTC
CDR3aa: CASSFRAGGQSDEQFF

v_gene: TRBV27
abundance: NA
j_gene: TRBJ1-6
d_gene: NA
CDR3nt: TGTGCCAGCAGTTCGTCATTTGAAAATTCACCCCTCCACTTT
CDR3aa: CASSSSFENSPLHF

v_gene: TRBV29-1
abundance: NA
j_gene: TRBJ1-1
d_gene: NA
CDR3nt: TGCAGCGCCCAGGTCGTCTCGGGGGGCACTGAAGCTTTCTTT
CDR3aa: CSAQVVSGGTEAFF

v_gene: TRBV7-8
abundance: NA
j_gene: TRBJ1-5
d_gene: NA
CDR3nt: TGTGCCAGCAGCTTTAACTTTGATAGCAATCAGCCCCAGCATTTT
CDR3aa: CASSFNFDSNQPQHF

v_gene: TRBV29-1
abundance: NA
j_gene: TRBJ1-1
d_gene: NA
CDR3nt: TGCAGCGTTGATGCAGGGAGGATGAACACTGAAGCTTTCTTT
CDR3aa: CSVDAGRMNTEAFF

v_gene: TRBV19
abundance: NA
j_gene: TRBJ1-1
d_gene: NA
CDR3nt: TGTGCCAGTACCTCCCGCTTGGGGACTGAAGCTTTCTTT
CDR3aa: CASTSRLGTEAFF

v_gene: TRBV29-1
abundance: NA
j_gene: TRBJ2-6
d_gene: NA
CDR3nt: TGCAGCGTTGGGGAGAGCTCTGGGGCCAACGTCCTGACTTTC
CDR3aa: CSVGESSGANVLTF

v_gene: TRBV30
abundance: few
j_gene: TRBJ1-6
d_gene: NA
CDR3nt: TGTGCCTGGCGCGACCTCAGGGGCTCCTATAATTCACCCCTCCACTTT
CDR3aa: CAWRDLRGSYNSPLHF

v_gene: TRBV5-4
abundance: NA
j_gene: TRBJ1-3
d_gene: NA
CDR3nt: TGTGCCAGCAGCTCAAGGGGGTACGGAAACACCATATATTTT
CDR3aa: CASSSRGYGNTIYF

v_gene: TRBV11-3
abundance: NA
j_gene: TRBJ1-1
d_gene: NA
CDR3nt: TGTGCCAGCAGCTCAGGCGGGGCAGGGCGGACTGAAGCTTTCTTT
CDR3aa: CASSSGGAGRTEAFF

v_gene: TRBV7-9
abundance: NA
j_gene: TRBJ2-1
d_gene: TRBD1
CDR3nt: TGTGCCAGCAGTTCCCGGGACAGTCCCTACAATGAGCAGTTCTTC
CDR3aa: CASSSRDSPYNEQFF

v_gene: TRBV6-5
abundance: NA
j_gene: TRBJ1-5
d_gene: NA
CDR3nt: TGTGCCAGCAGGGTCGACAGAGATAGCAATCAGCCCCAGCATTTT
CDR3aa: CASRVDRDSNQPQHF

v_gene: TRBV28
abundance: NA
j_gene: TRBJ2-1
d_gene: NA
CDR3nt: TGTGCCAGCAGCCTTTTACAGGCCTACAATGAGCAGTTCTTC
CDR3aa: CASSLLQAYNEQFF

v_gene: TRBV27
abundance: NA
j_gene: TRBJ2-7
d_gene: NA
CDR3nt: TGTGCCACCTTCCGGGGGTCGGCACAGTACTTC
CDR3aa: CATFRGSAQYF

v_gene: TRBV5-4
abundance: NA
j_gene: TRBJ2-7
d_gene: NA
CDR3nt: TGTGCCAGCAGCCTACTACAGGTTTCCGAGCAGTACTTC
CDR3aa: CASSLLQVSEQYF

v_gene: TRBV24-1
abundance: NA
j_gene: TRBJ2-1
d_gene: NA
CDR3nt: TGTGCCACCAGTGAGGGACTTTACAATGAGCAGTTCTTC
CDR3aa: CATSEGLYNEQFF

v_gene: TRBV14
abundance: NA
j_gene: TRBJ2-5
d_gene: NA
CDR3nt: TGTGCCAGCAAGTTGGGCGGTCTAGAGACCCAGTACTTC
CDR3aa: CASKLGGLETQYF

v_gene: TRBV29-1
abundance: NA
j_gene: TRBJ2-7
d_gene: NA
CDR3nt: TGCAGCGTTGAGGTGAACAGGGCTTCCTACGAGCAGTACTTC
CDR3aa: CSVEVNRASYEQYF

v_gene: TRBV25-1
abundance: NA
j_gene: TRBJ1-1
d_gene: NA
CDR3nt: TGTGCCAGCGTCACACAGGGAAACACTGAAGCTTTCTTT
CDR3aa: CASVTQGNTEAFF

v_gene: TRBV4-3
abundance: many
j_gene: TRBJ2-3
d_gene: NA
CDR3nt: TGCGCCAGCAGCCAAGAGGGAGCGGATACAGATACGCAGTATTTT
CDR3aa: CASSQEGADTDTQYF

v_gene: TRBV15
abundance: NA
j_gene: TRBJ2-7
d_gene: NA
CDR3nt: TGTGCCACCAGCAGAGATTCGGATTACGAGCAGTACTTC
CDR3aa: CATSRDSDYEQYF